The 3 T cell receptor beta chains reported below all come from one sample, sequenced in a study of blood T cell repertoires in COVID-19. The repertoire was sequenced with immunoSEQ multiplex PCR; TCRdb's copy has only in-frame clones and lacks some. Found here are 350,000 to 450,000 clones, roughly 90% of them singletons; the top ten hold 1.7%. Material: PBMCs or T cells enriched from blood (not recorded which). These receptors all come from a woman aged 25 to 39 who had recovered from COVID-19.

The chain has TRBV9 and TRBJ1-2; D ambiguous. V was cut by 4 bases and J by 4 bases, with 14 bases left in between. CDR1 SGDLS and CDR2 YYNGEE come from the germline V gene. There are 14 residues in the CDR3. CDR3 in amino acids: CASSPQVRAYGYTF. Written as DNA, the CDR3 is TGTGCCAGCAGCCCTCAGGTGAGGGCCTATGGCTACACCTTC.

V usage is TRBV30 and J usage is TRBJ2-3, with D perhaps matching TRBD2 (6 bases). Germline CDR1 and CDR2: GTSNPN and SVGIG (reference sequence). This CDR3 is built from 14 residues. V lost 5 bases to trimming and J lost 6 bases, with 18 bases between them. The CDR3 coding sequence is TGTGCCTGGGGACTCGGGGGTGCACTGGATACGCAGTATTTT. This sequence encodes CAWGLGGALDTQYF.

This clone appeared a single time. The rearrangement links TRBV12-3 or TRBV12-4 to TRBJ2-7; D is perhaps TRBD1 (6 bases). There are 13 residues in the CDR3. V was pared by 6 bases and J by 0 bases, with 9 bases between. The CDR3 sequence: CASRWGPSYEQYF. The CDR3 nucleotides are TGTGCCAGCAGATGGGGGCCCTCCTACGAGCAGTACTTC.